A single sample gave rise to the 7 T cell receptor beta chains below, sequenced in a study of shared clonotypes between healthy human individuals. Libraries were prepared by immunoSEQ multiplex PCR; TCRdb keeps only in-frame clonotypes and omits some of them. The data show 600,000 to 700,000 clones, 60% to 75% seen once. Sequenced: memory CD4+ T cells sorted from blood. The subset here: CD45RA-negative fraction. Receptor source: a woman aged 25 to 45 in good health.

This chain uses TRBV19 with TRBJ2-3; D is possibly TRBD1 (5 bases). The CDR3 covers 12 residues. V gave up 7 bases and J gave up 5 bases, with 10 bases separating them. CDR1 and CDR2 from the germline V gene are LNHDA and SQIVND (reference sequence). CDR3 residues: CASNLQGDTQYF. The CDR3 DNA reads as TGTGCCAGTAATCTCCAGGGAGATACGCAGTATTTT. Full variable domain (missing parts from reference TRBV19 and TRBJ2-3): DGGITQSPKYLFRKEGQNVTLSCEQNLNHDAMYWYRQDPGQGLRLIYYSQIVNDFQKGDIAEGYSVSREKKESFPLTVTSAQKNPTAFYLCASNLQGDTQYFGPGTRLTVL.

The rearrangement joins TRBV4-1 to TRBJ2-7; 9 positions match TRBD2. The trim removed 4 bases at V and 5 bases at J, leaving 6 bases unmatched. Germline values: CDR1 MGHRA, CDR2 YSYEKL. The CDR3 covers 14 residues. The CDR3 DNA is TGCGCCAGCAGCCCACTAGCGGGCGGTAACGAGCAGTACTTC. It codes for CASSPLAGGNEQYF.

The chain is built from TRBV29-1 and TRBJ2-3, with TRBD1 matching 10 bases. The trim removed 5 bases at V and 2 bases at J, leaving 4 bases unmatched. Per germline, CDR1 SQVTM and CDR2 ANQGSEA. CDR3 size: 14 residues. As DNA, the CDR3 is TGCAGCGTTCGACAGGGGGCGTACACAGATACGCAGTATTTT. Translation: CSVRQGAYTDTQYF.

This clone was found a few times. The chain employs TRBV2 and TRBJ2-2; 9 bases map to TRBD2. The trim removed 7 bases at V and 4 bases at J, leaving 7 bases unmatched. The germline V gene encodes CDR1 SNHLY and CDR2 FYNNEI. The CDR3 loop spans 15 amino acids. This CDR3 is CASKVSGSITGELFF. The CDR3, as DNA: TGTGCCAGCAAGGTTAGCGGGAGTATCACCGGGGAGCTGTTTTTT.

Many counts were recorded for this clone. The chain employs TRBV28 and TRBJ1-2, with TRBD1 matching over 8 bases. The germline V gene has CDR1 MDHEN and CDR2 SYDVKM. V dropped 1 base and J dropped 3; count of bases not matched to a gene: 1. The length of the CDR3 is 14 residues. The CDR3 region is CASSLSGGYYGYTF. The CDR3 DNA sequence: TGTGCCAGCAGTTTATCAGGGGGCTACTATGGCTACACCTTC.

The chain employs TRBV5-1 and TRBJ2-7, with a possible D match to TRBD1 (6 bases). The V gene lost 3 bases and the J gene lost 4 bases, with 23 bases spanning the gap. Germline CDR1 is SGHRS and CDR2 is YFSETQ. The CDR3 is 17 amino acids. This CDR3 reads CASSSAAGRTDSYEQYF. CDR3 nucleotides: TGCGCCAGCAGCTCCGCCGCTGGCCGAACGGACAGTTACGAGCAGTACTTC.

This clone has more than one count but fewer than ten. The chain is built from TRBV28 and TRBJ1-2; D is ambiguous. Germline CDR1 is MDHEN and CDR2 is SYDVKM. The CDR3 contains 15 residues. Between the trimmed V and J ends, which lost 5 bases and 3 bases, there was a span of 16 bases. This CDR3 is CASSPPEAPDYGYTF. The CDR3 DNA follows: TGTGCCAGCAGTCCCCCGGAGGCCCCTGACTATGGCTACACCTTC.